This TCR beta chain was recovered during a study of T-cell reconstitution after alpha-beta-depleted transplantation in children. The CDR3 loop spans 14 amino acids. V was pared by 6 bases and J by 9 bases, with 18 bases between. TCRbeta library preparation incorporated unique molecular identifiers. TCRdb re-derived calls from the PCR reads in MiXCR, one entry per CDR3 protein. The repertoire holds over 300,000 distinct CDR3 sequences, with about 9.4% as singletons. The V and J genes are TRBV12-3 or TRBV12-4 and TRBJ2-1; a weak D match, TRBD2 (5 bases). This TCR was recovered from a human donor who donated a stem cell graft to a child with acute lymphoblastic leukemia. The source material was PBMCs from the stem cell graft donor, sampled from the stem cell graft. The CDR3 bases are TGTGCCAGCAGCCCCGGGGTCAGAGGCAGTGAGCAGTTCTTC. Its protein is CASSPGVRGSEQFF.